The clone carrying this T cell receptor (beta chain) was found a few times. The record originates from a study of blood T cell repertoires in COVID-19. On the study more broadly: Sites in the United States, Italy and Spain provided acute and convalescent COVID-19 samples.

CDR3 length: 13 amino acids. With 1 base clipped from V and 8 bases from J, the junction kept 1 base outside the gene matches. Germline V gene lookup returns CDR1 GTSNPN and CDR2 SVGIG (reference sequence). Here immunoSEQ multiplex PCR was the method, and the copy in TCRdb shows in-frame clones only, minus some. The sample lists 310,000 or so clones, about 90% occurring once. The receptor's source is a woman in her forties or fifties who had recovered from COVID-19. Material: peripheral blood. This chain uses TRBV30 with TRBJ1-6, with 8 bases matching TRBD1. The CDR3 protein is CAWSGQGYSPLHF. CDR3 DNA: TGTGCCTGGAGTGGACAGGGGTATTCACCCCTCCACTTT. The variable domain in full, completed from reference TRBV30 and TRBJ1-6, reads SQTIHQWPATLVQPVGSPLSLECTVEGTSNPNLYWYRQAAGRGLQLLFYSVGIGQISSEVPQNLSASRPQDRQFILSSKKLLLSDSGFYLCAWSGQGYSPLHFGNGTRLTVT.